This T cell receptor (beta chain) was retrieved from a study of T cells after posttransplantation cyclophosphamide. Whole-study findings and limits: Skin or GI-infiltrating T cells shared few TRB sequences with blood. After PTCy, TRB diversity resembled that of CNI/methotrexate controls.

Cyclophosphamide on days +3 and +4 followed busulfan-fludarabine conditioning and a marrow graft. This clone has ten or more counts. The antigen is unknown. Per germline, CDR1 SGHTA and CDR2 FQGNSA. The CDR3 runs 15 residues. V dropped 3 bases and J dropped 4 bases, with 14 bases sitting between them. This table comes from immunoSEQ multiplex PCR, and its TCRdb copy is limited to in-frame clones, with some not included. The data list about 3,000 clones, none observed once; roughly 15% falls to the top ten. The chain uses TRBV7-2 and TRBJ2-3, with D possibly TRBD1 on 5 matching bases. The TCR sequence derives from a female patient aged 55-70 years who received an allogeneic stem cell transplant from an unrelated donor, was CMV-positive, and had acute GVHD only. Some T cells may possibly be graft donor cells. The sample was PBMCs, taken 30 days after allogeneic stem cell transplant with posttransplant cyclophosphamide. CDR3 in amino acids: CASSLRSRQPDTQYF. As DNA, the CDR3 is TGTGCCAGCAGCTTGAGAAGCAGACAGCCAGATACGCAGTATTTT.